This T cell receptor beta chain came from a study of T cell responses to AZD1222 COVID-19 vaccine (dated by TCRdb to the early 2020s). For the wider study: Because spike-specific TCR depth and breadth did not differ between the two schedules, AZD1222 recipients who got a second dose at roughly 4 weeks were pooled with those who got a second dose at roughly 12 weeks. Trial participants were enrolled by age into subgroups of 18-55, 56-69 and 70-plus years, and around 150, 28 and 57 TCR-sequenced participants, respectively, were included in these subgroups. TCR sequencing covered more than 230 trial participants: about 210 given two doses of AZD1222 and some 25 given two doses of MenACWY control vaccine. Points the paper makes about the study in general: Spike-specific TCR breadth and depth rose significantly after two AZD1222 doses compared with day 0 and with MenACWY recipients. Reportedly, close to half of the unique spike-specific TCRs recognized epitopes lying outside the regions that are mutated in the B.1.351 and B.1.1.7 variants. The whole spike protein was spanned by vaccine-associated CD4 TCRs, and dominant responses were seen in regions 160-218 and 743-854. Only six AZD1222 recipients were SARS-CoV-2 seropositive at baseline, limiting conclusions about previously exposed vaccinees. Because no day 14 peak-response samples were available, the repertoires could be characterized only after the peak T cell response. Most participants were white British and females outnumbered males, and the authors suggested that clonal diversity may have been underestimated. In the small 56-69-year group, the increase in depth fell short of significance, most likely because of low power.

The CDR3 regions of human TCRbeta chains were subjected to immunosequencing. Per the original workflow: Repertoire TCRs were checked for matches against a reference library of SARS-CoV-2-specific TCRs that had been generated using the MIRA antigen-specificity platform. Breadth was defined as the fraction of unique TCRs that were SARS-CoV-2-associated. Depth was defined as the fraction of total T cells that were SARS-CoV-2-associated. Using the MIRA data, every spike-specific TCR was mapped to the spike region that the TCR reacted to and assigned to either a CD4 or a CD8 class. Log10-transformed breadth and depth values were compared by one-way ANOVA with Sidak's multiple comparisons tests. TCRdb obtained this table from immuneACCESS and retained in-frame rearrangements with V and J assigned. These tables miss some clones; where compared with another copy, unresolved V genes account for less than half of the shortfall, and the remainder is unexplained. The D gene and trimming were derived from the DNA, and the V and J assignments and clone size from that table. The table for this sample lists over 120,000 clones; more than 90% of them were counted only once. Approximately 1.5% of the sample rests with the top ten.

Remarks on this clone: What this receptor recognizes is not known. No per-base quality is available; no much larger clone lies one base away.

In the paper's terms, the time point label means: baseline before first vaccination. Vaccinee samples came from UK trials COV001 and COV002, including a single-blind randomized controlled phase 2/3 trial of AZD1222 (ChAdOx1 nCoV-19) in healthy adults. For TCRbeta chain sequencing, PBMC samples were collected from trial participants at day 0 and at day 28 after the second dose. The CDR3 measures 13 amino acids from cysteine to phenylalanine. Here the CDR3 DNA is all that survives: 39 bases in frame from base 1. V ends up 10 bases short and J 3 bases short, with an unmatched junction base count of 6. For CDR1 and CDR2, the germline V gene (reference sequence) lists WNHNN and SYGVQD.

The origin of this receptor is an adult in good health. The chain couples TRBV10-1 to TRBJ1-2; TRBD1 aligns with 9 central bases. The specimen was peripheral blood, collected on day 0 of AZD1222 vaccination. CDR3 reads: CATGDRVDYGYTF. The DNA is TGCGCCACCGGGGACAGGGTGGACTATGGCTACACCTTC.